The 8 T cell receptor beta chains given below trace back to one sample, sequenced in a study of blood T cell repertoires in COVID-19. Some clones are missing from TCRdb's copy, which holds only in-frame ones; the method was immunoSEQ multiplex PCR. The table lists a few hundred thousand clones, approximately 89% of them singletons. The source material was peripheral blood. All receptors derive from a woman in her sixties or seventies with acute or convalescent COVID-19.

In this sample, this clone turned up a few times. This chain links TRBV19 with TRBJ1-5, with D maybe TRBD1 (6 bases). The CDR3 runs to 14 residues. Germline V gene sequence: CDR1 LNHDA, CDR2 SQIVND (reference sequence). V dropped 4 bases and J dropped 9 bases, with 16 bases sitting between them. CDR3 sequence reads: CASSNGQTRGPQHF. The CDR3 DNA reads TGTGCCAGTAGTAACGGACAGACCCGGGGGCCCCAGCATTTT.

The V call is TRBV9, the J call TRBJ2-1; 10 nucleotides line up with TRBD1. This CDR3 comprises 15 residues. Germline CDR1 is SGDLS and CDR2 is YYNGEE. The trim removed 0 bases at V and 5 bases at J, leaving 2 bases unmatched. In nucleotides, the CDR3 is TGTGCCAGCAGCGTAGTGGGACAGGGGCACAATGAGCAGTTCTTC. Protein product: CASSVVGQGHNEQFF.

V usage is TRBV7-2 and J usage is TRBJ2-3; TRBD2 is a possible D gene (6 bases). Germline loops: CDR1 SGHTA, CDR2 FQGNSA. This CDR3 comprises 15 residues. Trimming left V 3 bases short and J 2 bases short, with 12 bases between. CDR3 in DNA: TGTGCCAGCAGCTTGACGGGAGTTATCACAGATACGCAGTATTTT. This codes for CASSLTGVITDTQYF. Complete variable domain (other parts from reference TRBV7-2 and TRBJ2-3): GAGVSQSPSNKVTEKGKDVELRCDPISGHTALYWYRQSLGQGLEFLIYFQGNSAPDKSGLPSDRFSAERTGGSVSTLTIQRTQQEDSAVYLCASSLTGVITDTQYFGPGTRLTVL.

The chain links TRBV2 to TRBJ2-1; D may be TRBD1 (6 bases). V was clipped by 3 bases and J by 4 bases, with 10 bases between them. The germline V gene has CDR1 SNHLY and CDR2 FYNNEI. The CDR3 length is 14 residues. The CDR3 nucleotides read TGTGCCAGCAGTGACATACAGGGATACAATGAGCAGTTCTTC. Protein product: CASSDIQGYNEQFF.

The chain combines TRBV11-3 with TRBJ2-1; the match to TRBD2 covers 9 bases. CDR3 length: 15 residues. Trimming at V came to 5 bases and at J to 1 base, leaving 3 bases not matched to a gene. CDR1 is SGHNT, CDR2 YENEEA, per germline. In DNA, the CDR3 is TGTGCCAGCAGCCCCACTAGCGGGTCCTACAATGAGCAGTTCTTC. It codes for CASSPTSGSYNEQFF.

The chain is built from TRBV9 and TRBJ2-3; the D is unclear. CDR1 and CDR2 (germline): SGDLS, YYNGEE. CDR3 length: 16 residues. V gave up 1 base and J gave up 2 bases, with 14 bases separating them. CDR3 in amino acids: CASSVYLGGLTDTQYF. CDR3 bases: TGTGCCAGCAGCGTATATCTTGGCGGTCTCACAGATACGCAGTATTTT.

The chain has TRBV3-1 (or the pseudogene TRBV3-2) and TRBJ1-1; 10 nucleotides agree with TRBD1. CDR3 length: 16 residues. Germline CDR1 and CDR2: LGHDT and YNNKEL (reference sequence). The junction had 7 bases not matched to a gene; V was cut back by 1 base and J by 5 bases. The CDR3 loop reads CASSQALDRGRTEAFF. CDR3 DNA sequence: TGTGCCAGCAGCCAAGCCCTCGACAGGGGGCGTACTGAAGCTTTCTTT.

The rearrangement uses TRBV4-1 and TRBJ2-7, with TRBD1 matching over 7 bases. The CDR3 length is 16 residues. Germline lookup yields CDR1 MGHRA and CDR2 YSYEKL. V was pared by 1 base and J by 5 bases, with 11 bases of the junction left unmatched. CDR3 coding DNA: TGCGCCAGCAGCCAAGGCAACAGGGGAACCAACCACGAGCAGTACTTC. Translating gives CASSQGNRGTNHEQYF.